The next 15 T cell receptor beta chains were all read from a single sample in a study of vaccination and CD4 T cells after COVID-19. TCRdb fed the PCR reads into MiXCR, producing one record per CDR3 protein. Among around 37,000 distinct CDR3 sequences, 36% were seen once, and the ten largest hold 5.8%. Time point indicated: late sampling 161 to 241 days after vaccination in three convalescent patients. Source: CD4+ T cells from blood, taken about 7 months after SARS-CoV-2 vaccination. The source of these receptors is a human donor who had recovered from COVID-19.

This clonotype was picked up one time. The chain couples TRBV5-4 to TRBJ2-5; no clear D gene. CDR3 length: 16 amino acids. The V end lost 5 bases, the J end lost 5 bases, and 22 bases lay between the germline ends. Germline-derived CDR1 and CDR2 are SGHNT and YYREEE (reference sequence). CDR3 sequence (DNA): TGTGCCAGCAGGTCTGGCCGGGTCCAGGAAGGGGAGACCCAGTACTTC. Encoded protein: CASRSGRVQEGETQYF. The full variable domain, its missing parts supplied by reference TRBV5-4 and TRBJ2-5, is ETGVTQSPTHLIKTRGQQVTLRCSSQSGHNTVSWYQQALGQGPQFIFQYYREEENGRGNFPPRFSGLQFPNYSSELNVNALELDDSALYLCASRSGRVQEGETQYFGPGTRLLVL.

This clonotype was observed a few times. The rearrangement uses TRBV2 and TRBJ1-1; TRBD1 is a possible D gene (6 bases). The V end was cut by 4 bases, the J end by 7 bases, with 13 bases between. In germline, CDR1 is SNHLY, CDR2 FYNNEI. This CDR3 spans 13 amino acids. CDR3 protein: CASSVRQALEAFF. In DNA form, the CDR3 reads TGTGCCAGCAGTGTCCGACAGGCACTTGAAGCTTTCTTT.

A few counts support this clonotype. V gene TRBV5-6 combines with J gene TRBJ2-7; no definite D call. Germline CDR1 reads SGHDT; CDR2 reads YYEEEE. The CDR3 sequence is 13 residues long. V lost 4 bases, J lost 4 bases, and 12 bases lay in between. The CDR3 coding sequence is TGTGCCAGCAGCCCGTGGACCAAGTACGAGCAGTACTTC. Translation gives CASSPWTKYEQYF.

The chain couples TRBV7-9 to TRBJ2-7; TRBD2 agrees at 7 bases. There are 14 residues in the CDR3. Unmatched junction bases numbered 9, after V lost 5 bases and J lost 5 bases. Germline CDR1 SEHNR, CDR2 FQNEAQ (reference sequence). In DNA form, the CDR3 reads TGTGCCAGCAGCACCAGCAGCGGGAACGACGAGCAGTACTTC. It translates to CASSTSSGNDEQYF.

There are a few counts of this clonotype. The chain joins TRBV20-1 to TRBJ2-1; 9 positions match TRBD1. The ends lost 1 base at V and 7 bases at J; junction bases unmatched: 8. Germline CDR1 and CDR2: DFQATT and SNEGSKA (reference sequence). CDR3 size: 15 residues. The CDR3 DNA follows: TGCAGTGCTAGAGTCTACGGGACAGGGCGGAATGAGCAGTTCTTC. This sequence encodes CSARVYGTGRNEQFF.

The chain combines TRBV15 with TRBJ2-1; the D gene could be TRBD1 or TRBD2 (6 bases each). V gave up 0 bases and J gave up 7 bases, with 10 bases separating them. There are 14 residues in the CDR3. Germline CDR1 reads LNHNV; CDR2 reads YYDKDF (reference sequence). The CDR3 nucleotides are TGTGCCACCAGCAGAGATCCGGGGGCAAATGAGCAGTTCTTC. It translates to CATSRDPGANEQFF.

This chain uses TRBV20-1 with TRBJ2-5; D call uncertain. With 0 bases removed from V and 9 bases from J, the gap between germline ends came to 17 bases. From germline, CDR1 is DFQATT and CDR2 SNEGSKA (reference sequence). The CDR3 has 14 amino acids. The CDR3 DNA sequence: TGCAGTGCTAGAGATATAGACTCGAGGTTGGCCCAGTACTTC. This translates into CSARDIDSRLAQYF.

This chain links TRBV6-5 with TRBJ1-2; tentatively, D is TRBD1 (5 bases). This CDR3 comprises 15 residues. Germline-derived CDR1 and CDR2 are MNHEY and SVGAGI. Trimming cost V 0 bases and J 2 bases, with 10 bases left between them. Here the CDR3 reads CASSYSGEGNYGYTF. In DNA form, the CDR3 reads TGTGCCAGCAGTTACTCCGGGGAGGGGAACTATGGCTACACCTTC.

With respect to this clonotype: At one of its ends the junction is not consistent with the germline gene, which may arise from a read error. The chain has TRBV7-2 and TRBJ1-2; unclear D gene. This CDR3 is 13 amino acids long. CDR1 and CDR2 (germline): SGHTA, FQGNSA. In DNA, the CDR3 is TGTGCCGGCAGCTTATATTACGACTATGGCTACACCTTC. Its translation: CAGSLYYDYGYTF. Variable domain in full (rest from reference TRBV7-2 and TRBJ1-2): GAGVSQSPSNKVTEKGKDVELRCDPISGHTALYWYRQSLGQGLEFLIYFQGNSAPDKSGLPSDRFSAERTGGSVSTLTIQRTQQEDSAVYLCAGSLYYDYGYTFGSGTRLTVV.

The chain combines TRBV24-1 with TRBJ2-7, with 9 positions matching TRBD1. Germline lookup yields CDR1 KGHDR and CDR2 SFDVKD. J gave up 1 base and V 4 bases, and 4 bases lay outside the gene matches. This CDR3 spans 15 amino acids. This CDR3 is CATSEGDRVSYEQYF. For the CDR3, the DNA is TGTGCCACCAGTGAGGGGGACAGGGTGTCCTACGAGCAGTACTTC.

This clonotype was seen a few times. The V and J genes are TRBV20-1 and TRBJ2-7; 8 positions match TRBD1. The V gene end was trimmed by 2 bases and the J gene end by 2 bases; junction bases not matched to a gene: 11. This CDR3 spans 16 amino acids. In germline, CDR1 is DFQATT, CDR2 SNEGSKA (reference sequence). The CDR3 reads CSARPSDREGTYEQYF. In DNA, the CDR3 is TGCAGTGCTAGACCCTCGGACAGGGAAGGAACCTACGAGCAGTACTTC.

The DNA for the CDR3 is TGTGCCAGCAGTGCCGTCGGGACAGGGGGACCCTATAATTCACCCCTCCACTTT. As protein: CASSAVGTGGPYNSPLHF. The genes are TRBV27 and TRBJ1-6, with 11 nucleotides matching TRBD1. There are 18 residues in the CDR3. V lost 5 bases, J lost 2 bases, and 8 bases stayed unmatched. Germline CDR1 MNHEY, CDR2 SMNVEV (reference sequence).

This clonotype came up a few times. The V call is TRBV4-1, the J call TRBJ2-7; the D is unclear. The V end lost 1 base, the J end lost 2 bases, and 12 bases lay between the germline ends. The CDR3 loop spans 15 amino acids. Germline CDR1 is MGHRA and CDR2 is YSYEKL. The CDR3: CASSQAYGKPYEQYF. Written as DNA, the CDR3 is TGCGCCAGCAGCCAAGCTTATGGGAAACCCTACGAGCAGTACTTC.

A word on this clonotype: Sequence at one end of the junction differs from germline and may be a read error. The chain uses TRBV2 and TRBJ2-1; 9 nucleotides line up with TRBD1. Germline V CDR1 and CDR2: SNHLY, FYNNEI. The CDR3 loop spans 15 amino acids. CDR3 protein: CASRADRGMGNEQFF. CDR3 coding DNA: TGTGCTAGCAGAGCGGACAGGGGAATGGGTAATGAGCAGTTCTTC.

This clonotype showed up just a few times. This chain uses TRBV27 with TRBJ2-7; 12 nucleotides match TRBD2. The CDR3 contains 15 residues. CDR1 MNHEY and CDR2 SMNVEV come from the germline V gene (reference sequence). J was trimmed by 4 bases and V by 7 bases; bases with no gene match: 8. The CDR3 reads CASKATSGSRYEQYF. CDR3 nucleotides: TGTGCCAGCAAGGCGACTAGCGGGAGTAGGTACGAGCAGTACTTC.